Listed below are T cell receptor beta chains from one sample, sequenced in a study of neurological immune-mediated disorders. TCRdb reprocessed the 5' RACE reads with MiXCR, giving one entry per CDR3 protein. The sample shows 70,000 or so distinct CDR3 sequences, roughly 3.1% of them seen only once. The material sequenced was PBMCs. The receptors shown here come from a woman aged 50 to 60 with multiple sclerosis. CDR3s include the opening cysteine and the closing phenylalanine or tryptophan. A D gene is named only where the DNA matches it firmly. Size is omitted from some rows. Given values are once, few, many or a class for expanded clones.

d_gene | j_gene | abundance | v_gene | CDR3aa | CDR3nt
TRBD1 | TRBJ2-1 | many | TRBV20-1 | CSAPPGQGYNEQFF | TGCAGTGCCCCCCCGGGACAGGGTTATAATGAGCAGTTCTTC
. | TRBJ1-5 | many | TRBV20-1 | CSASYPRPDSNQPQHF | TGCAGTGCTAGTTATCCACGCCCGGATAGCAATCAGCCCCAGCATTTT
. | TRBJ1-2 | many | TRBV5-1 | CASNGGANYGYTF | TGCGCCAGCAACGGGGGGGCAAACTATGGCTACACCTTC
TRBD1 | TRBJ1-2 | many | TRBV27 | CASSSDRVNYGYTF | TGTGCCAGCAGTTCGGACAGGGTGAACTATGGCTACACCTTC
. | TRBJ1-5 | many | TRBV5-8 | CASSPSWSYQNQPQHF | TGTGCCAGCAGCCCCTCGTGGAGTTATCAAAATCAGCCCCAGCATTTT
. | TRBJ2-3 | many | TRBV6-6 | CASSLSGTYTDTQYF | TGTGCCAGCAGTTTATCGGGGACCTACACAGATACGCAGTATTTT
TRBD1 | TRBJ2-1 | many | TRBV5-1 | CASSLAGQGYNEQFF | TGCGCCAGCAGCTTGGCGGGACAGGGATACAATGAGCAGTTCTTC
TRBD1 | TRBJ1-1 | few | TRBV2 | CASSEGQLEAFF | TGTGCCAGCAGTGAGGGACAGCTTGAAGCTTTCTTT
. | TRBJ1-2 | many | TRBV28 | CASNLLTEGYTF | TGTGCCAGCAACCTCTTGACAGAGGGCTACACCTTC
. | TRBJ2-1 | many | TRBV7-9 | CASSLATPSEQFF | TGTGCCAGCAGCTTAGCCACCCCGAGTGAGCAGTTCTTC
TRBD1 | TRBJ2-2 | many | TRBV4-1 | CASSTWTGEGAELFF | TGCGCCAGCAGTACGTGGACAGGGGAAGGAGCGGAGCTGTTTTTT
. | TRBJ1-4 | many | TRBV28 | CASGGSTNEKLFF | TGTGCCAGCGGGGGGTCAACTAATGAAAAACTGTTTTTT
. | TRBJ2-3 | many | TRBV5-1 | CASSLAAGVTDTQYF | TGCGCCAGCAGCTTGGCCGCTGGGGTAACAGATACGCAGTATTTT
. | TRBJ2-1 | many | TRBV6-2/TRBV6-3 | CASSPRYAGAGEQFF | TGTGCCAGCAGTCCCCGTTATGCGGGGGCGGGAGAGCAGTTCTTC
TRBD2 | TRBJ2-7 | many | TRBV20-1 | CSARDSGTSYEQYF | TGCAGTGCTAGAGATAGCGGGACCTCCTACGAGCAGTACTTC
TRBD1 | TRBJ2-3 | many | TRBV7-9 | CASSPQGFATDTQYF | TGTGCCAGCAGTCCACAGGGGTTCGCCACAGATACGCAGTATTTT
. | TRBJ2-1 | many | TRBV6-2/TRBV6-3 | CASSYPYNEQFF | TGTGCCAGCAGTTACCCGTACAATGAGCAGTTCTTC
TRBD2 | TRBJ2-3 | medium-sized | TRBV5-6 | CASSLNLAGVDTQYF | TGTGCCAGCAGCTTGAACCTAGCGGGAGTAGATACGCAGTATTTT
. | TRBJ2-2 | . | TRBV18 | CDSSTPSGELFF | TGTGACAGCTCAACACCGTCCGGGGAGCTGTTTTTT
. | TRBJ1-2 | many | TRBV10-3 | CAISNDAFYGYTF | TGTGCCATCAGTAACGACGCCTTCTATGGCTACACCTTC
. | TRBJ2-3 | many | TRBV12-3/TRBV12-4 | CASSILDTQYF | TGTGCCAGCAGCATACTGGATACGCAGTATTTT
. | TRBJ1-4 | many | TRBV9 | CASSERGFRVLNEKLFF | TGTGCCAGCAGCGAGAGGGGTTTTCGGGTCCTAAATGAAAAACTGTTTTTT
. | TRBJ2-7 | many | TRBV20-1 | CSAATTRSTGEQYF | TGCAGTGCTGCCACCACCAGGAGCACAGGCGAGCAGTACTTC